The 7 T cell receptor beta chains below all came from one sample that was sequenced in a study of blood T cells in healthy people across ages. The second PCR ran roughly 6 to 11 cycles with a sample-barcoded 5' primer and J-beta primers. TCRdb ran MiXCR on the 5' RACE reads and lists one entry per CDR3 protein. The data hold 800,000 to 1,300,000 distinct CDR3 sequences, with about 23% observed a single time. This sample also belongs to another study, concerning T cells of mothers and their children.

What was sequenced was blood. The receptors stem from a girl aged 2-10 years in good health.

This chain uses TRBV29-1 with TRBJ1-5; TRBD1 matches 7 bases. The CDR3 sequence is 14 residues long. Germline V gene sequence: CDR1 SQVTM, CDR2 ANQGSEA. V lost 4 bases and J lost 4; bases outside the gene matches: 7. For the CDR3, the DNA is TGCAGCGTTGGGAGAGGGGGCCAAAATCAGCCCCAGCATTTT. It yields the protein CSVGRGGQNQPQHF.

This clonotype was counted between two and nine times. This chain joins TRBV6-2 or TRBV6-3 and TRBJ2-5, with no clear D. V shed 0 bases and J shed 8 bases, with 7 bases lying between them. Germline-derived CDR1 and CDR2 are MNHEY and SVGEGT. This CDR3 spans 12 amino acids. CDR3 DNA: TGTGCCAGCAGTTACTCGATCAATACCCAGTACTTC. This codes for CASSYSINTQYF.

V gene TRBV7-9 combines with J gene TRBJ1-4; a weak D match, TRBD1 (5 bases). Germline V gene data show CDR1 as SEHNR and CDR2 as FQNEAQ (reference sequence). With 2 bases removed from V and 3 bases from J, the gap between germline ends came to 10 bases. The CDR3 is 15 amino acids. The CDR3 nucleotides read TGTGCCAGCAGCTTAAGTCAGGGCCCTAATGAAAAACTGTTTTTT. This codes for CASSLSQGPNEKLFF.

This clonotype was recorded a few times. The genes are TRBV18 and TRBJ2-5; D ambiguous. The J call is uncertain, as TRBJ2-1 better fits the DNA end. CDR3 length equals 12 residues. Germline V gene sequence: CDR1 KGHSH, CDR2 LQKENI. The CDR3 nucleotides read TGTGCCAGCTCACCCGAAATCAATGAGCAGTTCTTC. Residues: CASSPEINEQFF.

V gene TRBV7-2 combines with J gene TRBJ2-1; the D gene is possibly TRBD2 (6 bases). Germline CDR1 reads SGHTA; CDR2 reads FQGNSA. Trimming pared 1 base from V and 4 bases from J, leaving 8 bases between. This CDR3 spans 14 amino acids. DNA of the CDR3: TGTGCCAGCAGCTTAGGGAGGGAGTACAATGAGCAGTTCTTC. The encoded protein is CASSLGREYNEQFF.

A word on this clonotype: A junction end diverges from the germline sequence, so it may reflect a read error. This chain connects TRBV5-1 to TRBJ1-2, with TRBD1 identical over 7 bases. Germline-derived CDR1 and CDR2 are SGHRS and YFSETQ. The CDR3 sequence is 14 residues long. CDR3 residues: CASSLGTDNYGYTF. Written as DNA, the CDR3 is TGTGCCAGCAGCTTAGGGACAGACAACTATGGCTACACCTTC.

The J gene is TRBJ2-5, the V gene TRBV20-1; D possibly corresponds to TRBD2 (7 bases). CDR1 DFQATT and CDR2 SNEGSKA come from the germline V gene (reference sequence). V lost 4 bases to trimming and J lost 4 bases, with 19 bases between them. The CDR3 sequence is 15 residues long. The CDR3 here is CSAILIGGAAETQYF. CDR3 DNA: TGCAGTGCTATACTAATTGGGGGGGCCGCAGAGACCCAGTACTTC.